This T cell receptor (beta chain) comes out of a study of read filtering for tumor transcriptome and immune sequencing. Overall study: Per sample, TCR-region reads ranged about 4.05 to 10.27 million by IR-seq, 85 to 1273 by RNA-seq. General study points: About 80% of IR-seq clonotypes had a single read, yet these held 3.5% to 4.5% of reads.

This clonotype was seen at least ten times. Its target is unknown. CDR3 length: 14 amino acids. J gave up 6 bases and V 4 bases, and 3 bases lay outside the gene matches. Germline-derived CDR1 and CDR2 are LGHNA and YNFKEQ. This library used approximately 390 ng RNA and molecular barcoded adaptors spanning alpha/delta and beta/gamma chains. TCRdb used MiXCR to reprocess the reads, holding one entry per CDR3 protein. The sample lists about 130,000 distinct CDR3 sequences; 10% to 15% were seen once. The chain recombines TRBV4-2 with TRBJ2-7; 13 bases align to TRBD2. The origin of this receptor is a donor at least 40 years old with multiple myeloma. Input material: a population of CD138-negative cells sorted from bone marrow. The CDR3 region has the DNA TGTGCCAGCAGCCGAGGGACTAGCGGGACCGAGCAGTACTTC. As protein: CASSRGTSGTEQYF.